This T cell receptor beta chain was retrieved from a study of cytomegalovirus exposure and HLA in healthy donors. PCR involved 60 Vbeta and 13 Jbeta primers. Profiled with immunoSEQ multiplex PCR; TCRdb holds only in-frame clones, not every one. The sample carries 130,000 or so clones, just under 80% recorded once. This CDR3 is 16 amino acids long. CDR1 is SGHRS, CDR2 YFSETQ, per germline. The V gene lost 0 bases and the J gene lost 3 bases, with 16 bases spanning the gap. Sequencing was performed on PBMCs. The source is a man aged 25-45 years in good health and CMV-seronegative. V usage is TRBV5-1 and J usage is TRBJ2-7; perhaps TRBD2 as D (6 bases). As DNA, the CDR3 is TGCGCCAGCAGCTTGGCTGCAGAGACTAGTTTCTACGAGCAGTACTTC. It codes for CASSLAAETSFYEQYF.